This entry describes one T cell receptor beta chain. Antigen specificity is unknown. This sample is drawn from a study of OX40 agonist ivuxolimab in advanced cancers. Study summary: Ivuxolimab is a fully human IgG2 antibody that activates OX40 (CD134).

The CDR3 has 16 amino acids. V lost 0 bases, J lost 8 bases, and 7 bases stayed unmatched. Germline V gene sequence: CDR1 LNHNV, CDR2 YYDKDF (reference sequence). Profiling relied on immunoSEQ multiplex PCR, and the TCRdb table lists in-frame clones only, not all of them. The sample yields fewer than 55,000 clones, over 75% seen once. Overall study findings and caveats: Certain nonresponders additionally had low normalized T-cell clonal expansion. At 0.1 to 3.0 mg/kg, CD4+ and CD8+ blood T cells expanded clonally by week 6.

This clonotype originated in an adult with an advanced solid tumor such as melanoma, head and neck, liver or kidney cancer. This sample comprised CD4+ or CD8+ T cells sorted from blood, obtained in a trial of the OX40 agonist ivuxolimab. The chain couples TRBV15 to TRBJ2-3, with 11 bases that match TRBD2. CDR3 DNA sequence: TGTGCCACCAGCAGAGATTTAGCGGGGGGGCTGGGTACGCAGTATTTT. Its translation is CATSRDLAGGLGTQYF.